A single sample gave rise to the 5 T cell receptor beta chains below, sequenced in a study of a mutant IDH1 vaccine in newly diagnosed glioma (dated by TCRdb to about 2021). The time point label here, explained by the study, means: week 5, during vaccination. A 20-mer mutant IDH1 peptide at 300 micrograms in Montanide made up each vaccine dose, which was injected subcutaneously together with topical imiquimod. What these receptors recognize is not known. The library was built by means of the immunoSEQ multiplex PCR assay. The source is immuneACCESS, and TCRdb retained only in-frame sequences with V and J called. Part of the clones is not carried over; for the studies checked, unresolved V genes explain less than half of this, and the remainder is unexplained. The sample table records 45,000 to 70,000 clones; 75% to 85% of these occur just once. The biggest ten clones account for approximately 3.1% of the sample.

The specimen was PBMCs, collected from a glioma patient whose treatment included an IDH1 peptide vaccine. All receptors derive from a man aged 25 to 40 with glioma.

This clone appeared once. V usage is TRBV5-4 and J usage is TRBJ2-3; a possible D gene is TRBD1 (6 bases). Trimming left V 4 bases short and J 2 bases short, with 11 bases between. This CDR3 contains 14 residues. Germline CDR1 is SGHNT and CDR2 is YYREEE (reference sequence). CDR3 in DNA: TGTGCCAGCAGCCGCGACAGGAACACAGATACGCAGTATTTT. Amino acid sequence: CASSRDRNTDTQYF.

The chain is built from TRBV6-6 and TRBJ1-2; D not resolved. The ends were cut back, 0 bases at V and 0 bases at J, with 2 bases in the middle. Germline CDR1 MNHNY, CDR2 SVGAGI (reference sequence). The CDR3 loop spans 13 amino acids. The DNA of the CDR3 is TGTGCCAGCAGTTACTCGACTAACTATGGCTACACCTTC. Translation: CASSYSTNYGYTF.

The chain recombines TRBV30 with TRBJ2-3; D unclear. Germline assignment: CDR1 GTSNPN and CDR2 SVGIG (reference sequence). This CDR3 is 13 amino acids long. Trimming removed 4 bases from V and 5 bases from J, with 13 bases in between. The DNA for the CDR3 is TGTGCCTGGACCCTCCCGGCTGGAGATACGCAGTATTTT. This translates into CAWTLPAGDTQYF.

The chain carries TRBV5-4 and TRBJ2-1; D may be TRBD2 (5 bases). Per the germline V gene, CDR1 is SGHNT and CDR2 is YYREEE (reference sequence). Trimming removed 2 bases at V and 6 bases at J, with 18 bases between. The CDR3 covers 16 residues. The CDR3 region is CASSFRTIAHINEQFF. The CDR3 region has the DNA TGTGCCAGCAGCTTTCGGACGATAGCGCATATCAATGAGCAGTTCTTC. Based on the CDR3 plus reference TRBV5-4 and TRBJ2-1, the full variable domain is ETGVTQSPTHLIKTRGQQVTLRCSSQSGHNTVSWYQQALGQGPQFIFQYYREEENGRGNFPPRFSGLQFPNYSSELNVNALELDDSALYLCASSFRTIAHINEQFFGPGTRLTVL.

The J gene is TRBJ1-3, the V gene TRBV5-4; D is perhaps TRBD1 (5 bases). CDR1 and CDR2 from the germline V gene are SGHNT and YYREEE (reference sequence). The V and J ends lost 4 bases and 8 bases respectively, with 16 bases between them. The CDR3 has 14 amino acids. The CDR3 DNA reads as TGTGCCAGCAGCCTAGGGGTTCGCGCTGACACCATATATTTT. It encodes CASSLGVRADTIYF.